A selection of T cell receptor beta chains follows, all from one sample in a study of blood T cell repertoires in COVID-19. Sequenced by immunoSEQ multiplex PCR; TCRdb stores in-frame clones only, minus some. The repertoire includes 120,000 or so clones, about 80% of them detected once, and roughly 12% sits in the top ten. Sequencing used peripheral blood. The origin of the receptors is a man between 60 and 70 years old with acute or convalescent COVID-19. Both conserved end residues are part of each CDR3. The D gene is left open where the match is weak. Only some rows state a clone size, as once, few, many or a class for expanded clones.

j_gene | abundance | v_gene | d_gene | CDR3aa | CDR3nt
TRBJ1-6 | . | TRBV7-6 | . | CASSLGPGGGDSPLHF | TGTGCCAGCAGCTTAGGTCCAGGCGGAGGGGATTCACCCCTCCACTTT
TRBJ1-3 | . | TRBV3-1/TRBV3-2 | . | CASSQGPGRSGNTIYF | TGTGCCAGCAGCCAAGGCCCGGGGAGGTCTGGAAACACCATATATTTT
TRBJ1-1 | . | TRBV5-1 | TRBD1 | CASRENTGVGAEAFF | TGCGCCAGCAGAGAAAATACAGGGGTGGGTGCTGAAGCTTTCTTT
TRBJ2-2 | few | TRBV24-1 | TRBD1 | CATSDPGQGGTGELFF | TGTGCCACCAGTGATCCGGGACAGGGGGGGACCGGGGAGCTGTTTTTT
TRBJ2-7 | . | TRBV28 | TRBD2 | CASRISGSYYEQYF | TGTGCCAGCAGGATTAGCGGGAGCTACTACGAGCAGTACTTC
TRBJ1-1 | . | TRBV2 | . | CASSLMNTEAFF | TGTGCCAGCAGCCTTATGAACACTGAAGCTTTCTTT
TRBJ1-5 | . | TRBV6-2/TRBV6-3 | TRBD1 | CASSYPRTGSYSNQPQHF | TGTGCCAGCAGTTACCCCCGGACAGGGTCCTATAGCAATCAGCCCCAGCATTTT
TRBJ2-1 | . | TRBV2 | TRBD2 | CASSRLATEQFF | TGTGCCAGCAGTCGACTAGCGACTGAGCAGTTCTTC
TRBJ2-3 | . | TRBV30 | . | CACQGKGSDTQYF | TGTGCCTGCCAGGGAAAGGGTTCAGATACGCAGTATTTT
TRBJ2-7 | few | TRBV6-5 | . | CASRAWGQAYDEQYF | TGTGCCAGCAGGGCCTGGGGGCAGGCATACGACGAGCAGTACTTC
TRBJ1-4 | . | TRBV9 | TRBD1 | CASSVAPADRGGHEKLFF | TGTGCCAGCAGCGTCGCACCAGCCGACAGGGGAGGTCACGAAAAACTGTTTTTT
TRBJ1-5 | . | TRBV6-1 | TRBD1 | CASSVGTGYSNQPQHF | TGTGCCAGCAGTGTCGGGACAGGGTACAGCAATCAGCCCCAGCATTTT
TRBJ2-7 | . | TRBV27 | TRBD2 | CASPQGLAGGYAGGFYEQYF | TGTGCCAGCCCCCAGGGGCTAGCGGGAGGGTACGCTGGGGGTTTTTACGAGCAGTACTTC
TRBJ1-1 | . | TRBV5-1 | . | CASSLGGQSTEAFF | TGCGCCAGCAGCTTGGGCGGCCAGAGCACTGAAGCTTTCTTT
TRBJ2-3 | . | TRBV9 | TRBD2 | CASSVEPGTRAADTQYF | TGTGCCAGCAGCGTCGAGCCCGGGACTAGAGCCGCAGATACGCAGTATTTT
TRBJ1-1 | once | TRBV5-8 | TRBD1 | CASSTNRGRAFF | TGTGCCAGCAGCACCAACAGGGGGCGAGCTTTCTTT
TRBJ2-2 | . | TRBV30 | TRBD2 | CAWRRGGGETGELFF | TGTGCCTGGCGTCGGGGGGGAGGAGAGACCGGGGAGCTGTTTTTT
TRBJ2-1 | . | TRBV18 | . | CASALLGSYNEQFF | TGTGCCAGCGCATTACTAGGCTCCTACAATGAGCAGTTCTTC
TRBJ1-5 | few | TRBV19 | . | CASIVPNQPQHF | TGTGCCAGTATAGTTCCCAATCAGCCCCAGCATTTT
TRBJ2-2 | . | TRBV4-1 | . | CASSPQSGLPGELFF | TGCGCCAGCAGTCCCCAGAGCGGCCTCCCCGGGGAGCTGTTTTTT
TRBJ1-5 | . | TRBV7-3 | . | CASSSGGNQPQHF | TGTGCCAGCAGTTCAGGGGGCAATCAGCCCCAGCATTTT
TRBJ2-3 | . | TRBV28 | TRBD1 | CASRTGISTDTQYF | TGTGCCAGCAGGACAGGGATTAGCACAGATACGCAGTATTTT
TRBJ2-1 | . | TRBV28 | TRBD2 | CASSPHTGGSSYNEQFF | TGTGCCAGCAGTCCCCACACTGGCGGGAGCTCCTACAATGAGCAGTTCTTC
TRBJ2-1 | few | TRBV5-4 | TRBD2 | CASSLVGGRSGGNEQFF | TGTGCCAGCAGCTTGGTGGGCGGGAGAAGTGGGGGCAATGAGCAGTTCTTC
TRBJ2-3 | . | TRBV10-2 | . | CASSEAGARTDTQYF | TGCGCCAGCAGTGAGGCCGGAGCTCGGACAGATACGCAGTATTTT
TRBJ1-5 | . | TRBV5-8 | . | CASSANLGGSNQPQHF | TGTGCCAGCAGCGCTAACCTAGGAGGAAGCAATCAGCCCCAGCATTTT
TRBJ1-6 | . | TRBV11-2 | . | CASSLDRGTRAPLHF | TGTGCCAGCAGCTTAGATCGGGGAACCCGGGCACCCCTCCACTTT
TRBJ1-5 | . | TRBV28 | . | CASRLPGHASYSNQPQHF | TGTGCCAGCAGGCTGCCGGGACACGCTTCGTATAGCAATCAGCCCCAGCATTTT
TRBJ1-5 | . | TRBV28 | . | CASSLFRVSNQPQHF | TGTGCCAGCAGTTTATTCAGGGTTAGCAATCAGCCCCAGCATTTT
TRBJ2-1 | . | TRBV5-4 | TRBD2 | CASSLTSGGYNEQFF | TGTGCCAGCAGCTTGACTAGCGGCGGTTACAATGAGCAGTTCTTC
TRBJ2-5 | . | TRBV5-1 | . | CASSLGANYQETQYF | TGCGCCAGCAGCTTGGGTGCGAACTACCAAGAGACCCAGTACTTC
TRBJ1-5 | few | TRBV27 | TRBD1 | CASSSGTGFVGNQPQHF | TGTGCCAGCAGTTCCGGGACAGGGTTTGTCGGTAATCAGCCCCAGCATTTT
TRBJ1-4 | . | TRBV23-1 | TRBD1 | CASSRPGQGNEKLFF | TGCGCCAGCAGTCGCCCGGGACAGGGGAATGAAAAACTGTTTTTT
TRBJ1-5 | . | TRBV7-8 | . | CASSFGLGRGGGGNQPQHF | TGTGCCAGCAGCTTCGGTCTTGGGAGAGGCGGGGGTGGCAATCAGCCCCAGCATTTT
TRBJ2-2 | . | TRBV3-1/TRBV3-2 | TRBD1 | CASSQDFGQVTGELFF | TGTGCCAGCAGCCAAGATTTTGGACAGGTAACCGGGGAGCTGTTTTTT
TRBJ1-2 | . | TRBV5-1 | TRBD1 | CASSERQGPNYGYTF | TGCGCCAGCAGCGAACGACAGGGGCCCAACTATGGCTACACCTTC
TRBJ2-2 | . | TRBV28 | . | CASSRRDIEGTGELFF | TGTGCCAGCAGTCGCCGGGACATCGAAGGTACCGGGGAGCTGTTTTTT
TRBJ2-1 | . | TRBV28 | . | CASSSPDSGYNEQFF | TGTGCCAGCAGTTCCCCGGATAGCGGCTACAATGAGCAGTTCTTC
TRBJ2-3 | . | TRBV30 | TRBD2 | CAWKTSGSTDTQYF | TGTGCCTGGAAGACTAGCGGTAGCACAGATACGCAGTATTTT
TRBJ1-2 | . | TRBV7-2 | . | CASSLGPGYGYTF | TGTGCCAGCAGCTTGGGGCCCGGCTATGGCTACACCTTC